This T cell receptor beta chain was sequenced in a study of T cell responses to AZD1222 COVID-19 vaccine (dated by TCRdb to the early 2020s). Study-level background: Because spike-specific TCR depth and breadth did not differ between the two schedules, AZD1222 recipients who got a second dose at roughly 4 weeks were pooled with those who got a second dose at roughly 12 weeks. TCR sequencing was performed for about 240 trial participants, of whom approximately 200 were given two doses of AZD1222 and approximately 25 were given two doses of MenACWY control vaccine. Trial participants were enrolled by age into 18-55, 56-69 and 70-plus year subgroups, with about 150, 27 and 61 TCR-sequenced participants respectively. What the study reported, not specific to this receptor: Reportedly, close to half of the unique spike-specific TCRs recognized epitopes lying outside the regions that are mutated in the B.1.351 and B.1.1.7 variants. Because no day 14 peak-response samples were available, repertoires were characterized only after the peak T cell response. In the small 56-69-year group, the increase in depth fell short of significance, most likely because of low power. Conclusions about previously exposed vaccinees are limited, since just six AZD1222 recipients were seropositive for SARS-CoV-2 at baseline. Participants were mostly white British, with more females than males. The authors suggested clonal diversity may have been underestimated. Vaccine-associated CD4 TCRs spanned the whole spike protein, with dominant responses in regions 160-218 and 743-854. After two AZD1222 doses, spike-specific TCR breadth and depth were significantly higher than at day 0 and than in MenACWY recipients.

This specimen's time point label, per the study, means: baseline before first vaccination. Vaccinee samples came from UK trials COV001 and COV002, including a single-blind randomized controlled phase 2/3 trial of AZD1222 (ChAdOx1 nCoV-19) in healthy adults. For TCRbeta chain sequencing, PBMC samples from trial participants were taken at day 0 and at day 28 after the second dose. To note about this clone: Its binding antigen is unknown. No base qualities exist here, and no much larger clone lies one base off it.

The CDR3 regions of human TCRbeta chains were subjected to immunosequencing. From the authors' description of their analysis: TCRs in the repertoires were matched against a reference library of SARS-CoV-2-specific TCRs that had been generated with the MIRA antigen-specificity platform. Breadth was defined as the fraction of unique TCRs that were SARS-CoV-2-associated. Depth was defined as the fraction of total T cells that were SARS-CoV-2-associated. Each spike-specific TCR was assigned to its reactive spike region and to a CD4 or CD8 class using the MIRA data. Log10-transformed breadth and depth values were compared by one-way ANOVA with Sidak's multiple comparisons tests. TCRdb took this table from immuneACCESS and kept in-frame rearrangements with V and J called. Such tables lack part of the clones; where checked against another copy, unresolved V genes explain under half of the gap, and the rest is unexplained. The V and J calls and clone size were taken over from that table, and D and trimming were inferred from the DNA. Across this sample there are roughly 130,000 clones, with roughly 90% seen only once. The top ten clones comprise over 2.5% of the sample.

A distance of 20 bases separates the germline ends of V and J, which lose 4 bases and 8 bases respectively. The CDR3 holds 15 amino acids from the cysteine to the phenylalanine. Of all the DNA, just the CDR3 is kept, 45 bases in frame from base 1. Per the germline V gene, SQVTM is the CDR1 and ANQGSEA is the CDR2. The chain couples TRBV29-1 to TRBJ1-4; TRBD1 is perhaps the D gene, given 5 matching bases. The source is an adult in good health. The material was peripheral blood, obtained on day 0 of AZD1222 vaccination. The CDR3 protein sequence reads: CSVVGGAAGVEKLFF. The nucleotides read TGCAGCGTTGTCGGTGGGGCGGCCGGTGTGGAAAAACTGTTTTTT.